The 22 T cell receptor beta chains given below trace back to one sample, sequenced in a study of blood T cell repertoires in COVID-19. Measured with immunoSEQ multiplex PCR; TCRdb has only the in-frame clones, and not every one. The sample lists about 55,000 clones, roughly 80% occurring once. The sample was peripheral blood. The receptors derive from a human donor in a cohort sampled during active or convalescent COVID-19.

The CDR3 is CASSGGQGLGQYF. The DNA of the CDR3 is TGCGCCAGCAGTGGGGGACAGGGGTTAGGGCAGTACTTC. The rearrangement uses TRBV10-2 and TRBJ2-7; 10 bases line up with TRBD1. The CDR3 is 13 residues long. The J segment lost 9 bases and the V segment lost 4 bases, leaving 6 bases of the junction unmatched. Germline V gives CDR1 WSHSY, CDR2 SAAADI.

The gene calls are TRBV12-3 or TRBV12-4 and TRBJ1-3, with D unresolved. This CDR3 region has 13 residues. With 7 bases removed from V and 0 bases from J, the gap between germline ends came to 7 bases. The CDR3 DNA sequence: TGTGCCAGCACCCCATTCTCTGGAAACACCATATATTTT. Translated: CASTPFSGNTIYF.

The V call is TRBV25-1, the J call TRBJ1-4; TRBD1 aligns across 8 bases. Germline V gene lookup returns CDR1 MGHDK and CDR2 SYGVNS. The ends lost 2 bases at V and 7 bases at J; junction bases unmatched: 9. CDR3 length: 16 amino acids. The CDR3 is CASSERFGQGREKLFF. In nucleotides, the CDR3 is TGTGCCAGCAGTGAAAGGTTTGGACAGGGTCGTGAAAAACTGTTTTTT.

This chain uses TRBV10-3 with TRBJ1-6; the D gene is possibly TRBD1 (6 bases). CDR1 is ENHRY and CDR2 is SYGVKD in the germline V gene. The V end lost 6 bases, the J end lost 6 bases, and 12 bases lay between the germline ends. The CDR3 is 14 amino acids. This chain's CDR3 is CAIRGQFSNSPLHF. The CDR3 region has the DNA TGTGCCATCAGAGGACAGTTTTCTAATTCACCCCTCCACTTT.

The gene calls are TRBV4-3 and TRBJ2-7; D ambiguous. Per the germline V gene, CDR1 is LGHNA and CDR2 is YSLEER. CDR3 length: 15 residues. Trimming cost V 1 base and J 3 bases, with 13 bases left between them. This chain's CDR3 is CASSQGLQIYYEQYF. CDR3 in DNA: TGCGCCAGCAGCCAAGGTCTACAGATTTACTACGAGCAGTACTTC.

V gene TRBV7-2 combines with J gene TRBJ2-1, with TRBD1 identical over 7 bases. The CDR3 sequence is 15 residues long. The J segment lost 2 bases and the V segment lost 5 bases, leaving 6 bases of the junction unmatched. CDR1 SGHTA and CDR2 FQGNSA come from the germline V gene. CDR3 residues: CASSGPGTAYNEQFF. CDR3 DNA sequence: TGTGCCAGCAGCGGTCCCGGGACAGCCTACAATGAGCAGTTCTTC. Variable domain in full (rest from reference TRBV7-2 and TRBJ2-1): GAGVSQSPSNKVTEKGKDVELRCDPISGHTALYWYRQSLGQGLEFLIYFQGNSAPDKSGLPSDRFSAERTGGSVSTLTIQRTQQEDSAVYLCASSGPGTAYNEQFFGPGTRLTVL.

About this clone itself: Other DNA sequences in the sample encode the same CDR3. The J gene is TRBJ1-2, the V gene TRBV12-5, with a tentative D call TRBD1 (5 bases). Germline V gene sequence: CDR1 LGHNT, CDR2 FRNRAP. V was pared by 0 bases and J by 5 bases, with 16 bases between. The CDR3 length is 16 residues. CDR3 residues: CASGLVPTGASYGYTF. CDR3 nucleotide sequence: TGTGCTAGTGGTTTGGTACCTACAGGAGCCAGTTATGGCTACACCTTC.

The genes are TRBV30 and TRBJ1-3; D might be TRBD1 (5 bases). The CDR3 runs 15 residues. The germline V gene has CDR1 GTSNPN and CDR2 SVGIG (reference sequence). V lost 0 bases, J lost 4 bases, and 13 bases lay in between. The CDR3 reads CAWSVQGAAGNTIYF. The CDR3 DNA reads as TGTGCCTGGAGTGTACAAGGGGCAGCGGGAAACACCATATATTTT.

V gene TRBV11-2 combines with J gene TRBJ2-3; D remains unclear. Trimming took off 1 base at V and 7 bases at J, with 12 bases between the two ends. Per the germline V gene, CDR1 is SGHAT and CDR2 is FQNNGV. The CDR3 contains 14 residues. The CDR3 sequence: CASSLVSSINTQYF. In DNA form, the CDR3 reads TGTGCCAGCAGCTTAGTCTCTAGTATAAATACGCAGTATTTT.

The gene calls are TRBV6-6 and TRBJ1-2; 9 nucleotides line up with TRBD1. The CDR3 has 15 amino acids. The germline V gene encodes CDR1 MNHNY and CDR2 SVGAGI (reference sequence). V lost 0 bases, J lost 4 bases, and 3 bases stayed unmatched. CDR3 sequence reads: CASSYSGTGSYGYTF. CDR3 DNA sequence: TGTGCCAGCAGTTACTCCGGGACAGGGTCCTATGGCTACACCTTC.

This chain uses TRBV6-1 with TRBJ2-7; 9 nucleotides agree with TRBD1. V gave up 3 bases and J gave up 5 bases; unmatched junction bases: 5. CDR3 length: 14 amino acids. CDR1 is MNHNS and CDR2 is SASEGT in the germline V gene. The CDR3 spells CASSDGDREDEQYF. CDR3 sequence (DNA): TGTGCCAGCAGTGACGGGGACAGGGAGGACGAGCAGTACTTC.

This sequence joins TRBV6-2 or TRBV6-3 and TRBJ2-3; 10 positions match TRBD1. This CDR3 comprises 18 residues. Germline values: CDR1 MNHEY, CDR2 SVGEGT. Trimming removed 4 bases from V and 2 bases from J; junction bases left unmatched: 12. CDR3 sequence reads: CASSLDSTGTGATDTQYF. The DNA of the CDR3 is TGTGCCAGCAGTTTAGACTCAACCGGGACAGGGGCCACAGATACGCAGTATTTT.

The chain has TRBV14 and TRBJ2-7; 7 nucleotides agree with TRBD1. With 1 base clipped from V and 4 bases from J, the junction kept 7 bases outside the gene matches. The CDR3 contains 15 residues. Germline CDR1 SGHDN, CDR2 FVKESK. The CDR3 DNA reads as TGTGCCAGCAGCCAAGTGCACAGGGGAATTTACGAGCAGTACTTC. Its protein is CASSQVHRGIYEQYF.

This clone was seen only once. J is TRBJ1-5 and V is TRBV10-3; D not resolved. CDR1 is ENHRY, CDR2 SYGVKD, per germline. This CDR3 is built from 13 residues. The V and J ends lost 7 bases and 5 bases respectively, with 12 bases between them. CDR3 nucleotide sequence: TGTGCCATCAAGAACGGGTTTGATCAGCCCCAGCATTTT. Encoded protein: CAIKNGFDQPQHF.

This clone came up a few times. The CDR3 DNA follows: TGTGCCAGCAGCCGGGGCGGGGGTACTCAAGAGACCCAGTACTTC. It is translated as CASSRGGGTQETQYF. This rearrangement joins TRBV5-5 to TRBJ2-5; TRBD2 matches 7 bases. The V gene's germline CDR1 is SGHKS and CDR2 YYEKEE (reference sequence). The CDR3 has 15 amino acids. The junction had 8 bases not matched to a gene; V was cut back by 4 bases and J by 2 bases.

The J gene is TRBJ1-3, the V gene TRBV7-9; 9 bases fit TRBD1. Looked up from germline, CDR1 is SEHNR and CDR2 is FQNEAQ (reference sequence). The V and J ends lost 5 bases and 0 bases, in that order; junction bases with no gene match: 5. This CDR3 has 16 amino acids. Here the CDR3 DNA reads TGTGCCAGCAGCCCGGGGACAGGGATCTCTGGAAACACCATATATTTT. The encoded protein is CASSPGTGISGNTIYF. Full variable domain (rest looked up from reference TRBV7-9 and TRBJ1-3): DTGVSQNPRHKITKRGQNVTFRCDPISEHNRLYWYRQTLGQGPEFLTYFQNEAQLEKSRLLSDRFSAERPKGSFSTLEIQRTEQGDSAMYLCASSPGTGISGNTIYFGEGSWLTVV.

V gene TRBV3-1 (or the pseudogene TRBV3-2) combines with J gene TRBJ1-2; tentatively, D is TRBD1 (6 bases). The CDR3 is 14 residues long. Trimming pared 2 bases from V and 4 bases from J, leaving 11 bases between. Germline V CDR1 and CDR2: LGHDT, YNNKEL (reference sequence). The CDR3 protein is CASSQKARGYGYTF. The DNA of the CDR3 is TGTGCCAGCAGCCAAAAGGCCAGGGGCTATGGCTACACCTTC.

J is TRBJ1-6 and V is TRBV7-9, with no clear D. In germline, CDR1 is SEHNR, CDR2 FQNEAQ (reference sequence). The CDR3 length is 15 residues. The V end lost 2 bases, the J end lost 7 bases, and 12 bases lay between the germline ends. The CDR3 DNA reads as TGTGCCAGCAGCTTAAGCCTGACGGGAAATTCACCCCTCCACTTT. It translates to CASSLSLTGNSPLHF.

This clone showed up many times. The chain employs TRBV29-1 and TRBJ2-5; unclear D gene. The length of the CDR3 is 14 residues. The germline gives CDR1 SQVTM, CDR2 ANQGSEA. CDR3 region: CATTLILPGETQYF. The CDR3 DNA is TGCGCAACAACCTTAATACTCCCCGGGGAGACCCAGTACTTC.

V usage is TRBV6-5 and J usage is TRBJ1-1; 8 positions agree with TRBD1. This CDR3 has 15 residues. Per the germline V gene, CDR1 is MNHEY and CDR2 is SVGAGI. Trimming cost V 5 bases and J 1 base; bases outside gene matches: 6. Here the CDR3 DNA reads TGTGCCAGCAGTATAGGACAGGGTGGGAACACTGAAGCTTTCTTT. Its translation is CASSIGQGGNTEAFF.

The chain recombines TRBV30 with TRBJ1-6; a possible D gene is TRBD1 (5 bases). V was trimmed by 8 bases and J by 10 bases, leaving 18 bases between them. This CDR3 has 13 amino acids. In germline, CDR1 is GTSNPN, CDR2 SVGIG (reference sequence). CDR3: CAGTREVGSPLHF. As DNA, the CDR3 is TGTGCCGGAACCAGGGAGGTGGGATCACCCCTCCACTTT.

The chain carries TRBV10-3 and TRBJ2-7; TRBD1 might be the D (7 bases). V dropped 6 bases and J dropped 5 bases, with 14 bases sitting between them. There are 13 residues in the CDR3. Germline V gene lookup returns CDR1 ENHRY and CDR2 SYGVKD. CDR3 in DNA: TGTGCCATCAGCTCCAGGGGGGACGACGAGCAGTACTTC. This sequence encodes CAISSRGDDEQYF.